The 14 T cell receptor beta chains in this list originate from one sample, sequenced in a study of identical twins' blood T cells (dated by TCRdb to 2013 to 2014). Receptor amplification or capture employed 5' RACE. The instrument given in TCRdb is Illumina Genome Analyzer IIx. TCRdb reworked the public reads: Q25 trimming with fastp, MiXCR clone assembly, productive beta chains retained. Each CDR3 protein gets just one entry, which takes the most common genes and DNA from the rows behind it. In all, the sample holds 300,000 to 400,000 distinct CDR3 sequences, and around 30% of those were seen once. The ten largest clonotypes hold 6.1% of the sample. Sample: PBMCs. These receptor sequences come from a woman aged 18-55 years in good health.

CDR3 sequence reads: CASSLLVAGDTGELFF. As DNA, the CDR3 is TGTGCCAGCAGCTTACTGGTAGCGGGGGACACCGGGGAGCTGTTTTTT. The gene calls are TRBV11-2 and TRBJ2-2, with TRBD2 matching over 9 bases. CDR1 is SGHAT, CDR2 FQNNGV, per germline. CDR3 length: 16 amino acids. The V and J ends lost 2 bases and 3 bases, in that order; junction bases with no gene match: 4.

With regard to this clonotype: A read error may be the cause here, since a much bigger clone is one base away. The V and J genes are TRBV20-1 and TRBJ1-2; D not certain. The CDR3 totals 13 residues. Trimming took 1 base from V and 8 from J, leaving 14 bases between them. The germline V gene encodes CDR1 DFQATT and CDR2 SNEGSKA (reference sequence). CDR3 sequence reads: CSARGMLIGGYTF. CDR3 in DNA: TGCAGTGCTAGAGGGATGCTTATAGGAGGCTACACCTTC.

The genes are TRBV6-2 or TRBV6-3 and TRBJ2-7; no clear D gene. Germline V gene data show CDR1 as MNHEY and CDR2 as SVGEGT. Trimming removed 6 bases from V and 8 bases from J, with 14 bases in between. CDR3 length: 12 residues. This CDR3 is CASRHLVDKQYF. As DNA, the CDR3 is TGTGCCAGCAGGCATCTGGTTGACAAGCAGTACTTC.

This clonotype was counted ten times or more. This sequence joins TRBV20-1 and TRBJ1-6; D perhaps matches TRBD1 (6 bases). Trimming cost V 3 bases and J 7 bases, with 13 bases left between them. The germline gives CDR1 DFQATT, CDR2 SNEGSKA (reference sequence). The CDR3 runs to 14 residues. The CDR3 loop reads CSARVQGNNSPLHF. The DNA of the CDR3 is TGCAGTGCTAGGGTTCAGGGGAACAATTCACCCCTCCACTTT.

This clonotype has a count of ten or more. The chain couples TRBV19 to TRBJ1-2, with TRBD1 as a possible D gene (5 bases). This CDR3 region has 14 residues. Germline CDR1 reads LNHDA; CDR2 reads SQIVND (reference sequence). Trimming pared 5 bases from V and 0 bases from J, leaving 10 bases between. CDR3 DNA sequence: TGTGCCAGTAGTTCAGGGACTCCTAACTATGGCTACACCTTC. The encoded protein is CASSSGTPNYGYTF.

The chain carries TRBV20-1 and TRBJ1-1; D is unclear. CDR1 and CDR2 from the germline V gene are DFQATT and SNEGSKA (reference sequence). The ends were cut back, 6 bases at V and 1 base at J, with 9 bases in the middle. This CDR3 is 12 amino acids long. The CDR3 DNA reads TGCAGTGCCATACTGTCGAACACTGAAGCTTTCTTT. Residues: CSAILSNTEAFF.

J is TRBJ1-2 and V is TRBV5-6, with 9 nucleotides matching TRBD1. This CDR3 is built from 13 residues. Germline loops: CDR1 SGHDT, CDR2 YYEEEE. Trimming cost V 4 bases and J 8 bases; bases outside gene matches: 6. The DNA for the CDR3 is TGTGCCAGCAGCGGGGACAGGGCGAGGGGCTACACCTTC. Translating gives CASSGDRARGYTF.

The chain recombines TRBV12-3 or TRBV12-4 with TRBJ1-1; D gene uncertain. V was pared by 4 bases and J by 11 bases, with 11 bases between. This CDR3 has 11 amino acids. The CDR3 DNA follows: TGTGCCAGCAGTTCGGGGTTTCGGGCTTTCTTT. Its translation is CASSSGFRAFF.

V is TRBV6-6 and J is TRBJ1-1, with 12 bases fitting TRBD1. The CDR3 contains 15 residues. Germline CDR1 is MNHNY and CDR2 is SVGAGI (reference sequence). Trimming removed 4 bases from V and 6 bases from J; junction bases left unmatched: 6. The CDR3 is CASSFTGTGGSEAFF. CDR3 DNA: TGTGCCAGCAGTTTCACCGGGACAGGGGGCTCTGAAGCTTTCTTT.

The V and J genes are TRBV12-3 or TRBV12-4 and TRBJ1-2; 7 positions match TRBD1. The CDR3 runs to 14 residues. The ends lost 4 bases at V and 1 base at J; junction bases unmatched: 3. CDR3 sequence reads: CASSSRQGNYGYTF. The CDR3 DNA reads as TGTGCCAGCAGTTCCCGACAGGGTAACTATGGCTACACCTTC.

The CDR3 loop is CASSLDTGADTQYF. CDR3 bases: TGTGCCAGCAGCTTAGACACAGGAGCAGATACGCAGTATTTT. The rearrangement links TRBV7-2 to TRBJ2-3, with TRBD1 as a possible D gene (5 bases). The germline V gene encodes CDR1 SGHTA and CDR2 FQGNSA. Trimming took off 1 base at V and 4 bases at J, with 9 bases between the two ends. The CDR3 is made up of 14 amino acids.

This CDR3 is CASSLSQANEQFF. The CDR3 nucleotides read TGTGCCAGCAGCTTAAGCCAGGCCAATGAGCAGTTCTTC. The chain recombines TRBV7-9 with TRBJ2-1; D remains unclear. Germline loops: CDR1 SEHNR, CDR2 FQNEAQ (reference sequence). The ends were cut back, 2 bases at V and 6 bases at J, with 8 bases in the middle. The CDR3 totals 13 residues. The variable domain in full, completed from reference TRBV7-9 and TRBJ2-1, reads DTGVSQNPRHKITKRGQNVTFRCDPISEHNRLYWYRQTLGQGPEFLTYFQNEAQLEKSRLLSDRFSAERPKGSFSTLEIQRTEQGDSAMYLCASSLSQANEQFFGPGTRLTVL.

The sample holds a few counts of this clonotype. The J gene is TRBJ2-1, the V gene TRBV11-1; unclear D gene. V lost 2 bases and J 6 bases, leaving 11 bases between the germline ends. Germline loops: CDR1 SGHAT, CDR2 FQDESV (reference sequence). This CDR3 is 14 amino acids long. The CDR3 DNA reads TGTGCCAGCAGCTTAAATTCTTTGCTCAATGAGCAGTTCTTC. The encoded protein is CASSLNSLLNEQFF. The full variable domain, rest sourced from reference TRBV11-1 and TRBJ2-1, is EAEVAQSPRYKITEKSQAVAFWCDPISGHATLYWYRQILGQGPELLVQFQDESVVDDSQLPKDRFSAERLKGVDSTLKIQPAELGDSAMYLCASSLNSLLNEQFFGPGTRLTVL.

The sample holds a few counts of this clonotype. This chain links TRBV7-7 with TRBJ2-7; 7 bases are shared with TRBD2. V was clipped by 1 base and J by 3 bases; unmatched bases: 3. Germline lookup yields CDR1 SSHAT and CDR2 FNYEAQ (reference sequence). The CDR3 contains 14 residues. The DNA of the CDR3 is TGTGCCAGCAGCTTAGGAGAGCGGGACTACGAGCAGTACTTC. Protein sequence: CASSLGERDYEQYF.